The T cell receptor (beta chain) under discussion was sequenced for a study of glioma-infiltrating T cells (dated by TCRdb to about 2016). Background for the entire study: Low-grade gliomas were WHO grade II oligodendrogliomas or astrocytomas, and glioblastomas were WHO grade IV tumors sampled at initial rather than recurrent diagnosis. Glioma patients received dexamethasone for six or fewer days before surgery. The sequencing target for blood libraries was roughly 4- to 10-fold coverage of some 1 million peripheral T cells. Sequencing of TCR alpha- and beta-chain repertoires was performed on glioma tissue, on non-neoplastic brain tissue, and on matched peripheral blood mononuclear cells. To gauge divergence between tissue and blood T-cell populations, every tissue-infiltrating repertoire was compared against the peripheral blood repertoire from the same patient. The paired cohort comprised three low-grade glioma patients, eight primary glioblastoma patients and three non-glioma patients contributing non-neoplastic brain tissue.

Immediately after resection, surgical brain or tumor specimens were cryofrozen in liquid nitrogen, with peripheral blood cells collected concurrently. The iRepertoire nested amplicon-rescue multiplex PCR (arm-PCR) platform was used to amplify TCR alpha and beta CDR3 regions from RNA. The input for one-step reverse transcription and amplification was roughly 90-450 ng of tissue mRNA or PBMC total RNA. Following bead purification, Illumina adapters were added through a secondary multiplex PCR, and the libraries were then gel-purified between 200 and 400 bp. Demultiplexing relied on internal 6-nucleotide barcodes carried by the libraries. Sequencing of libraries was performed on an Illumina MiSeq with 2x220 or 2x250 nucleotide paired-end reads. The study's own analysis went as follows. FLASH 1.2.11 was used to merge paired reads, and BWA-MEM then aligned the reads to the GRCh37 human genome before TRA and TRB reads were extracted. An IMGT-derived reference of cassette sequences and CDR3 motifs, with pseudogenes included, was used for V and J assignment. Three-frame translation of reads was performed, and productive CDR3s were defined as those with a C...FGXG motif and no stop codons. A clonotype was defined as a unique combination of a V-J cassette pair and a CDR3 amino acid sequence. Reads were filtered by Hamming distance, with the threshold set by the sequence error rate of each sample in mapped regions. TCRdb applied fastp at Q25 and MiXCR to the public reads, then kept only in-frame beta chains. Under each unique CDR3 protein, matching rows form one entry showing the most common genes and DNA. The V and J calls, along with clone size, are taken from TCRdb and not from the paper's own processing. Within this sample are more than 300,000 distinct CDR3 sequences, with less than 50% of them counted one time only. The ten largest make up 12% of the sample.

Summary of the overall study and its limitations: The group comparisons were based on small numbers of patients: three non-neoplastic, three low-grade glioma and eight glioblastoma patients. Patients with low tissue-blood divergence were marked by a signature set of shared blood CDR3 motifs, and that set was depleted in highly divergent patients. Very few CDR3 sequences were found to be shared between tissue and blood, and this scarcity was attributed to high CDR3 diversity and limited sampling. VJ-independent divergence between tissue and blood was below expectation in non-neoplastic patients but above expectation in all gliomas, especially low-grade gliomas.

Concerning this clonotype: Its antigen remains undetermined. This is likely a read error, given that the CDR3 carries no conserved phenylalanine or tryptophan at its end.

CDR1 LGHDT and CDR2 YNNKEL are derived from the germline V gene (reference sequence). At the junction V is shortened by 6 bases and J by 6 bases; bases outside the gene matches: 7. Counting both end residues, the CDR3 totals 14 amino acids. Of all the DNA, just the CDR3 is kept, 42 bases in frame from base 1. Sequencing input: glioma tissue, nonneoplastic brain tissue, or PBMCs (not recorded which). This TCR was recovered from a human donor with low-grade glioma or glioblastoma, undergoing nonglioma brain surgery, or in good health (not recorded which). This chain joins TRBV3-1 to TRBJ1-2, and TRBD1 aligns with 10 junction nucleotides. The CDR3 protein is CASSRGQGRDGYTL. The DNA sequence is as follows: TGTGCCAGCAGTCGGGGACAGGGGCGAGATGGCTACACCTTA.